The clone carrying this T cell receptor beta chain appeared a few times. The source of the sample is a study of shared T cell receptors in the human thymus. TCRdb's copy holds only in-frame clones and misses some; the assay was immunoSEQ multiplex PCR. This sample has hundreds of thousands of clones, with over 75% found just once. This CDR3 is built from 16 residues. V dropped 4 bases and J dropped 3; count of bases not matched to a gene: 11. Germline lookup yields CDR1 MNHEY and CDR2 SMNVEV (reference sequence). The same specimen was also included in a second study, on human thymus T cells. Turning to that study: The source of the thymus tissue was resections taken during corrective heart surgery.

The receptor was derived from a boy under three years old with a congenital heart defect. Material: thymocytes. The chain couples TRBV27 to TRBJ2-7; 8 nucleotides agree with TRBD1. CDR3 residues: CASSSTGTGHSYEQYF. The CDR3 coding sequence is TGTGCCAGCAGTTCAACCGGGACAGGCCATAGCTACGAGCAGTACTTC.